This TCR beta chain is drawn from a study of beta chain features in type 1 diabetes (dated by TCRdb to the late 2010s). Notes on the research overall: Mean age, gender distribution, total cell number and subset yield did not differ between patients and healthy donors. The study compared TCRB repertoires of sorted circulating CD4+ T cell subsets between recently diagnosed type 1 diabetes patients and matched healthy donors. Whereas all 28 donors provided naive and central memory subsets, regulatory and stem cell-like memory subsets were isolated from just 8 patients and roughly 8 healthy donors. A total of around 110,000,000 sorted cells were examined across all samples, and RNA yield correlated strongly with the number of cells per subset. What the research found in general, with its limitations: Because cDNA rather than genomic DNA was sequenced, highly expressing activated cells could have been over-represented, although no difference in activation and CD3 levels was found between groups. Shorter templates might have been favored by PCR, but patient and control samples were amplified and corrected together, so both groups would have been affected equally by any skew. Naive, central memory and regulatory TCRB repertoires appeared to be more similar among patients than among healthy donors. Fewer insertions and more nucleotide deletions at VDJ recombination sites were observed in patients with type 1 diabetes, implying thymic rearrangement abnormalities. Type 1 diabetes patients showed a moderate but significant shortening of TCRB CDR3 length in all four CD4+ subsets. Because the HLA sub-analyses included only small numbers of individuals, any influence of HLA type on TCRB rearrangement was left unresolved.

A few counts support this clone. The antigen this receptor binds is unknown. Base-call qualities are not available, and no considerably larger clone is one nucleotide away. The same CDR3 arises from other DNA sequences in this sample as well. The entire isolated RNA was reverse transcribed using the High Capacity cDNA Reverse Transcription Kit, and thus expressed TCRB transcripts were sequenced. Deep immunoSEQ sequencing was applied to naive, central memory and regulatory T cell samples, giving an average of about 3.4 million total reads per sample. Sorted cells were lysed in RLT buffer, and RNA was extracted using DNase-treated RNeasy Micro or Mini kits according to cell number. To prevent cross-contamination, every cell subset was processed on its own, while patient and healthy donor samples were processed together. Using the immunoSEQ multiplex PCR, TCRB sequences were amplified from cDNA into 87-bp fragments spanning the CDR3 region. Sequencing of the amplicons was performed on the Illumina HiSeq platform. Per the authors' processing: PCR bias was computationally corrected using synthetic template baselines, reads within Hamming distance 2 were collapsed, and singletons that could not be merged were discarded. Reads were aligned against IMGT so that V, D and J genes, CDR3 length and insertions or deletions at six rearrangement sites could be assigned. Within each subset, clonotype counts were normalized to the number of sorted cells before true diversity and Gini coefficients were calculated with the tcR R package. The overlap coefficient, calculated on TCRB nucleotide sequences, was used to quantify repertoire sharing. Out-of-frame TCRB sequences from naive cells were analyzed as a proxy for the pre-selection repertoire. TCRdb mirrors the immuneACCESS table, restricted to in-frame sequences. Some clones are absent from its copies; in checked studies, under half trace to an unresolved V gene, and the reason for the others is unknown. That table gives V, J and clone size, and the DNA gave D and trimming. The sample table holds 900,000 or so clones, of which under 20% were seen once. The ten largest clones take up about 0.025% of the sample.

Each donor gave one peripheral blood draw, about 110 mL on average, collected into heparinised tubes. Using a panel that included CD45RO, CCR7, CD25, CD127, CD95 and CD27, naive, central memory, regulatory and stem cell-like memory CD4+ T cells were sorted on a BD FACSAria II. A purity above 95% was achieved for all sorted populations. PBMCs were isolated immediately by Lymphoprep density gradient centrifugation and stained directly without culture. To minimize batch effects, samples were stained and sorted in pairs, one healthy donor with one patient per experiment. The CDR3 runs 13 residues from the cysteine to the phenylalanine. The read is trimmed to its CDR3 DNA, 39 bases read in frame from base 1. CDR1 SGHTA and CDR2 FQGNSA were looked up in the germline V gene. Deletion took 6 bases off V and 2 bases off J, with a span of 8 bases between the germline ends.

The receptor chain draws on TRBV7-2 and TRBJ1-5; the D gene cannot be resolved reliably. The source is a woman between 18 and 30 years old in good health. Material: naive CD4+ T cells from blood. The cell subset or site label for this specimen denotes: true naive CD4+ T cells. The CDR3 protein sequence reads: CASSLTGNQPQHF. The nucleotides read TGTGCCAGCAGTCTAACAGGCAATCAGCCCCAGCATTTT. With all but the CDR3 taken from the reference TRBV7-2 and TRBJ1-5 genes, the full variable domain is: GAGVSQSPSNKVTEKGKDVELRCDPISGHTALYWYRQSLGQGLEFLIYFQGNSAPDKSGLPSDRFSAERTGGSVSTLTIQRTQQEDSAVYLCASSLTGNQPQHFGDGTRLSIL.